Presented here are 11 T cell receptor beta chains from one specimen sequenced in a study of cytomegalovirus exposure and HLA in healthy donors. PCR used 60 Vbeta primers and 13 Jbeta primers. TCRdb's table, derived via immunoSEQ multiplex PCR, lists solely in-frame clones and lacks some. The table shows roughly 250,000 clones, with roughly 70% occurring only once. The sample taken for sequencing was PBMCs. These receptor sequences come from a female donor in good health and CMV-seronegative.

The chain combines TRBV19 with TRBJ2-2; 8 nucleotides match TRBD1. V was clipped by 6 bases and J by 2 bases; unmatched bases: 5. The V gene's germline CDR1 is LNHDA and CDR2 SQIVND (reference sequence). CDR3 length: 15 amino acids. CDR3 DNA: TGTGCCAGTAGGGGACAGGTAGCCAACACCGGGGAGCTGTTTTTT. Amino acids: CASRGQVANTGELFF.

V usage is TRBV9 and J usage is TRBJ2-2, with D possibly being TRBD2 (6 bases). V was pared by 5 bases and J by 2 bases, with 7 bases between. Germline loops: CDR1 SGDLS, CDR2 YYNGEE. The CDR3 is 13 amino acids. The CDR3 is CASRAGNTGELFF. In DNA, the CDR3 is TGTGCCAGCAGGGCGGGAAACACCGGGGAGCTGTTTTTT.

This clone was found a few times. The J gene is TRBJ2-4, the V gene TRBV19; a possible D gene is TRBD2 (6 bases). Germline lookup yields CDR1 LNHDA and CDR2 SQIVND (reference sequence). The CDR3 is 17 amino acids. V shed 2 bases and J shed 1 base, with 15 bases lying between them. Here the CDR3 DNA reads TGTGCCAGTAGTATAATCCCAACTAGCTATGCCAAAAACATTCAGTACTTC. It yields the protein CASSIIPTSYAKNIQYF. Full variable domain (outside the CDR3, taken from reference TRBV19 and TRBJ2-4): DGGITQSPKYLFRKEGQNVTLSCEQNLNHDAMYWYRQDPGQGLRLIYYSQIVNDFQKGDIAEGYSVSREKKESFPLTVTSAQKNPTAFYLCASSIIPTSYAKNIQYFGAGTRLSVL.

This clone was picked up a small number of times. The rearrangement links TRBV28 to TRBJ1-2; TRBD1 matches 7 bases. V lost 7 bases and J lost 2; bases outside the gene matches: 7. Germline V CDR1 and CDR2: MDHEN, SYDVKM. The CDR3 is made up of 14 amino acids. CDR3 DNA: TGTGCCAGCACCTCCTTGGACAGGAACTATGGCTACACCTTC. The encoded protein is CASTSLDRNYGYTF.

The rearrangement links TRBV5-1 to TRBJ2-5, with TRBD2 matching 14 bases. Per the germline V gene, CDR1 is SGHRS and CDR2 is YFSETQ. Trimming at V came to 2 bases and at J to 0 bases, leaving 6 bases not matched to a gene. The CDR3 extends over 18 amino acids. The CDR3 spells CASSFGTSGGGYQETQYF. As DNA, the CDR3 is TGCGCCAGCAGCTTCGGGACTAGCGGGGGCGGGTACCAAGAGACCCAGTACTTC.

Regarding this clone: Other DNA sequences of this sample code for an identical CDR3. V is TRBV6-1 and J is TRBJ2-7, with TRBD2 matching over 8 bases. This CDR3 spans 12 amino acids. The ends lost 6 bases at V and 7 bases at J; junction bases unmatched: 5. Germline V gene lookup returns CDR1 MNHNS and CDR2 SASEGT. CDR3 DNA sequence: TGTGCCAGCAGCCCCGGGGGGGGTGAGCAGTACTTC. Its translation is CASSPGGGEQYF.

The chain employs TRBV9 and TRBJ1-1; no firm D call. Trimming took off 3 bases at V and 0 bases at J, with 6 bases between the two ends. In germline, CDR1 is SGDLS, CDR2 YYNGEE. This CDR3 region has 13 residues. The chain's CDR3 is CASSELMNTEAFF. The CDR3 DNA reads as TGTGCCAGCAGCGAGCTCATGAACACTGAAGCTTTCTTT.

This clone was seen more than once but under ten times. The chain combines TRBV5-1 with TRBJ2-3; 9 bases fit TRBD2. In germline, CDR1 is SGHRS, CDR2 YFSETQ. V dropped 7 bases and J dropped 4; count of bases not matched to a gene: 7. The CDR3 totals 14 residues. The CDR3 sequence is CASRAGGSPDTQYF. CDR3 DNA sequence: TGCGCCAGCCGCGCGGGGGGGAGCCCAGATACGCAGTATTTT.

This clone was detected only a few times. The chain uses TRBV5-6 and TRBJ2-7; 7 positions match TRBD1. The CDR3 consists of 14 residues. V shed 4 bases and J 2 bases; nucleotides not matched to a gene: 6. Germline assignment: CDR1 SGHDT and CDR2 YYEEEE. CDR3 bases: TGTGCCAGCAGCACAGGGACAGCTCCCTACGAGCAGTACTTC. This gives the protein CASSTGTAPYEQYF. Variable domain in full (rest from reference TRBV5-6 and TRBJ2-7): DAGVTQSPTHLIKTRGQQVTLRCSPKSGHDTVSWYQQALGQGPQFIFQYYEEEERQRGNFPDRFSGHQFPNYSSELNVNALLLGDSALYLCASSTGTAPYEQYFGPGTRLTVT.

As regards this clone: The junction and the germline gene differ at one end; a read error may be behind it. The chain carries TRBV7-8 and TRBJ2-1, with 9 positions matching TRBD1. There are 13 residues in the CDR3. The germline CDR1 and CDR2 sequences are SGHVS and FQNEAQ. Here the CDR3 reads CASSHPGTGNEVF. The DNA for the CDR3 is TGTGCCAGCAGCCATCCCGGGACAGGGAACGAAGTCTTC.

The DNA of the CDR3 is TGTGCCAGCAGTGGGGGCGGGAGGACAGATACGCAGTATTTT. This sequence encodes CASSGGGRTDTQYF. The V and J genes are TRBV25-1 and TRBJ2-3; 8 nucleotides match TRBD2. This CDR3 spans 14 amino acids. Unmatched junction bases numbered 3, after V lost 4 bases and J lost 3 bases. Germline V gives CDR1 MGHDK, CDR2 SYGVNS.